Shown below are 9 T cell receptor beta chains from a single sample sequenced in a study of CD8 T cells in ankylosing spondylitis. TCRdb independently ran MiXCR on the 5' RACE reads; one entry per CDR3 protein. Seen here are a few hundred thousand distinct CDR3 sequences, approximately 12% observed once, and the top ten hold around 7%. The specimen sequenced was blood, either unsorted or a sorted T cell fraction (not recorded which). The receptors here all came from a male donor with ankylosing spondylitis or in good health (not recorded which).

This clonotype was detected only a few times. The rearrangement uses TRBV4-2 and TRBJ2-5, with 14 bases identical to TRBD2. The CDR3 totals 16 residues. CDR1 LGHNA and CDR2 YNFKEQ come from the germline V gene. Trimming at V came to 5 bases and at J to 5 bases, leaving 7 bases not matched to a gene. CDR3 region: CASSGGTSGSGETQYF. CDR3 sequence (DNA): TGTGCCAGCAGCGGAGGGACTAGCGGGAGTGGCGAGACCCAGTACTTC.

This chain connects TRBV29-1 to TRBJ1-2; 8 nucleotides align to TRBD1. With V trimmed by 3 bases and J by 5 bases, 14 bases remained unmatched. The CDR3 consists of 16 residues. The germline V gene has CDR1 SQVTM and CDR2 ANQGSEA. This chain's CDR3 is CSVDDRGRRRTYGYTF. Written as DNA, the CDR3 is TGCAGCGTTGACGACAGGGGACGCCGCCGTACGTATGGCTACACCTTC.

This clonotype showed up just a few times. The gene calls are TRBV7-7 and TRBJ2-5, with 7 bases identical to TRBD2. J gave up 3 bases and V 5 bases, and 15 bases lay outside the gene matches. This CDR3 contains 17 residues. Germline V gene sequence: CDR1 SSHAT, CDR2 FNYEAQ (reference sequence). This CDR3 is CASSRAEGREKEETQYF. The CDR3 DNA follows: TGTGCCAGCAGCCGCGCCGAGGGGCGGGAGAAGGAAGAGACCCAGTACTTC.

The table lists this clonotype with a few counts. V and J are TRBV12-3 or TRBV12-4 and TRBJ2-3; TRBD2 agrees at 12 bases. V shed 1 base, J shed 12 bases, and the junction held 11 bases outside the gene matches. The CDR3 runs 16 residues. The CDR3 here is CASSLEALAGGLHQYF. The CDR3 DNA is TGTGCCAGCAGTTTAGAAGCACTAGCGGGGGGTCTACACCAGTATTTT.

The sample holds many counts of this clonotype. This chain joins TRBV5-6 and TRBJ2-2; perhaps D is TRBD1 or TRBD2 (5 bases each). V lost 0 bases, J lost 6 bases, and 15 bases lay in between. CDR1 is SGHDT and CDR2 is YYEEEE in the germline V gene. The CDR3 loop spans 16 amino acids. CDR3: CASSLALTERSGELFF. The CDR3 nucleotides read TGTGCCAGCAGCTTGGCCTTGACAGAGCGGTCCGGGGAGCTGTTTTTT.

This clonotype was found many times. The CDR3 reads CASSQPTATATNEKLFF. Here the CDR3 DNA reads TGCGCCAGCAGCCAGCCGACAGCTACGGCAACTAATGAAAAACTGTTTTTT. The chain recombines TRBV4-1 with TRBJ1-4; D is possibly TRBD1 (5 bases). In germline, CDR1 is MGHRA, CDR2 YSYEKL. Trimming stripped 3 bases from V and 0 bases from J, with 14 bases between. The CDR3 runs 17 residues.

This clonotype occurred a few times. The CDR3 nucleotides are TGCAGTGCTAGAGAGGGAGGGAATCAGCCCCAGCATTTT. This sequence encodes CSAREGGNQPQHF. The chain has TRBV20-1 and TRBJ1-5; D unresolved. The CDR3 runs 13 residues. Germline values: CDR1 DFQATT, CDR2 SNEGSKA (reference sequence). V was trimmed by 0 bases and J by 4 bases, leaving 7 bases between them.

This chain's CDR3 is CASSLPMDTQYF. The CDR3 DNA reads TGTGCCAGCAGCCTTCCTATGGATACGCAGTATTTT. This sequence joins TRBV7-9 and TRBJ2-3; D is unresolved. CDR3 length equals 12 residues. The V and J ends lost 5 bases and 6 bases respectively, with 9 bases between them. Germline loops: CDR1 SEHNR, CDR2 FQNEAQ (reference sequence).

There are many counts of this clonotype. The genes are TRBV12-3 or TRBV12-4 and TRBJ2-2; D uncertain. The CDR3 is 12 amino acids. V was trimmed by 5 bases and J by 3 bases, leaving 4 bases between them. CDR3 residues: CASSRDTGELFF. The CDR3 region has the DNA TGTGCCAGCAGTCGTGACACCGGGGAGCTGTTTTTT.